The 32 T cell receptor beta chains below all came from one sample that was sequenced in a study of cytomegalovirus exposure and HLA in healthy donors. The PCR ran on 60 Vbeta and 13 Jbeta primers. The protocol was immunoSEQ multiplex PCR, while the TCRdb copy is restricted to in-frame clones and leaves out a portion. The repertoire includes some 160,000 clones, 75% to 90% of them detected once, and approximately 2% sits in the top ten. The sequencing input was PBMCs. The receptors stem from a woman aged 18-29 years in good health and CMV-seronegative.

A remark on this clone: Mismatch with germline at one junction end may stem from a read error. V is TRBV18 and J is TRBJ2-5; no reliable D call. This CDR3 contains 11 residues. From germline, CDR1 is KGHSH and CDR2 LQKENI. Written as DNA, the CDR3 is TGTGCCAGCTCACCACGAGAGGCCCAGTACTTC. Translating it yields CASSPREAQYF.

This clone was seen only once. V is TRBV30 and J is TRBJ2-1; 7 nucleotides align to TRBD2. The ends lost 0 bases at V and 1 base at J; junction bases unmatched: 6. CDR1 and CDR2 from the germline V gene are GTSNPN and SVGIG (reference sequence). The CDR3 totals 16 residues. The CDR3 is CAWSVLGAGSYNEQFF. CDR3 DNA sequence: TGTGCCTGGAGTGTACTAGGAGCGGGGTCCTACAATGAGCAGTTCTTC. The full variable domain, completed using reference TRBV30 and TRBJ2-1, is SQTIHQWPATLVQPVGSPLSLECTVEGTSNPNLYWYRQAAGRGLQLLFYSVGIGQISSEVPQNLSASRPQDRQFILSSKKLLLSDSGFYLCAWSVLGAGSYNEQFFGPGTRLTVL.

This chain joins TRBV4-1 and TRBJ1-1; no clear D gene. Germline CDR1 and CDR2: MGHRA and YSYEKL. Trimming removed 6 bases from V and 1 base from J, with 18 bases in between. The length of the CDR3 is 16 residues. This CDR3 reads CASRPTPPNKNTEAFF. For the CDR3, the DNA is TGCGCCAGCAGGCCAACTCCCCCGAATAAGAACACTGAAGCTTTCTTT.

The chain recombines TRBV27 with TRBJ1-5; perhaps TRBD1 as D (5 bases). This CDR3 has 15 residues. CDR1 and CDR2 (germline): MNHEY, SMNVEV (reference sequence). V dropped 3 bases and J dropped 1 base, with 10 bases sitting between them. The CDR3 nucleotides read TGTGCCAGCAGTTTGCAGGGTAGGAGCAATCAGCCCCAGCATTTT. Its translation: CASSLQGRSNQPQHF.

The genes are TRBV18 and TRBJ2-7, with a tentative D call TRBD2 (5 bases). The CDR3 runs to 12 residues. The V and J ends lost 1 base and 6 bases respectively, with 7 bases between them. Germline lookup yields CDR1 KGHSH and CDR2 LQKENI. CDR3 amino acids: CASSPQGGEQYF. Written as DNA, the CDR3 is TGTGCCAGCTCACCACAAGGAGGCGAGCAGTACTTC.

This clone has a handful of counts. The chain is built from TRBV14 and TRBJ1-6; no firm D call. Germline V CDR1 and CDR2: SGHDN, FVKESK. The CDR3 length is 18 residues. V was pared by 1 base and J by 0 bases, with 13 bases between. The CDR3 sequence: CASSQVGLFSSYNSPLHF. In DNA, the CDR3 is TGTGCCAGCAGCCAAGTCGGTCTTTTTAGCTCCTATAATTCACCCCTCCACTTT.

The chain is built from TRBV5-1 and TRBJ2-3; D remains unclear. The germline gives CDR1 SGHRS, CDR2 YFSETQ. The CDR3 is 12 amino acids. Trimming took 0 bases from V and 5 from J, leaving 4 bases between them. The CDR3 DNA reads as TGCGCCAGCAGCTTGGCCGGAGATACGCAGTATTTT. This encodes CASSLAGDTQYF.

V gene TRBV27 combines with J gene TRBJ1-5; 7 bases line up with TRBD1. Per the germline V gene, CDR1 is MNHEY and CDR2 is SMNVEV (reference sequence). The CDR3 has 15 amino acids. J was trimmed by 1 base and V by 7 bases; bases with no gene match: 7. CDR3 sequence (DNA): TGTGCCAGCACCGGAAGACAGGGCAGCAATCAGCCCCAGCATTTT. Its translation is CASTGRQGSNQPQHF.

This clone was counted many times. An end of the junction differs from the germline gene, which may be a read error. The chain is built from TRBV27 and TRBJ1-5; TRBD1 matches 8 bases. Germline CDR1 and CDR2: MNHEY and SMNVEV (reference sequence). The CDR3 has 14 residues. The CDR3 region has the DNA TGTGCCAGCGGTTTACAGGGGGTCAATCAGCCCCAGCATTTT. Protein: CASGLQGVNQPQHF.

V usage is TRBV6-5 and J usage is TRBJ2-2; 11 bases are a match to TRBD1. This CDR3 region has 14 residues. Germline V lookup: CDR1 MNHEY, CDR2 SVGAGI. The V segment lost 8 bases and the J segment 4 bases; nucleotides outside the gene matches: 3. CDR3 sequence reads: CASWDRGSTGELFF. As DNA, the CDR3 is TGTGCCAGCTGGGACAGGGGGAGCACCGGGGAGCTGTTTTTT.

The chain's CDR3 is CASSWPTGGDGQPQHF. As DNA, the CDR3 is TGCGCCAGCAGCTGGCCGACAGGGGGCGACGGTCAGCCCCAGCATTTT. The chain is built from TRBV5-1 and TRBJ1-5, with 10 bases identical to TRBD1. The CDR3 runs 16 residues. Looked up from germline, CDR1 is SGHRS and CDR2 is YFSETQ. The V and J ends lost 3 bases and 6 bases, in that order; junction bases with no gene match: 9. Full variable domain (outside the CDR3, taken from reference TRBV5-1 and TRBJ1-5): KAGVTQTPRYLIKTRGQQVTLSCSPISGHRSVSWYQQTPGQGLQFLFEYFSETQRNKGNFPGRFSGRQFSNSRSEMNVSTLELGDSALYLCASSWPTGGDGQPQHFGDGTRLSIL.

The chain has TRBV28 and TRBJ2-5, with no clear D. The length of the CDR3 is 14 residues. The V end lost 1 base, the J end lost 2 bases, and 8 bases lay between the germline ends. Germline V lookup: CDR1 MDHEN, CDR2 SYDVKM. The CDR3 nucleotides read TGTGCCAGCAGTTTATCTACAGTGCAAGAGACCCAGTACTTC. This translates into CASSLSTVQETQYF. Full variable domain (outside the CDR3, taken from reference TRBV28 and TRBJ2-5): DVKVTQSSRYLVKRTGEKVFLECVQDMDHENMFWYRQDPGLGLRLIYFSYDVKMKEKGDIPEGYSVSREKKERFSLILESASTNQTSMYLCASSLSTVQETQYFGPGTRLLVL.

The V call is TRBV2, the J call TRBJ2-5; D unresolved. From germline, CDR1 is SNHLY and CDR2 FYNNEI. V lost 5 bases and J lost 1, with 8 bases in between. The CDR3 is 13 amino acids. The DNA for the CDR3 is TGTGCCAGCAGTTGGCTTGCCCAAGAGACCCAGTACTTC. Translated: CASSWLAQETQYF.

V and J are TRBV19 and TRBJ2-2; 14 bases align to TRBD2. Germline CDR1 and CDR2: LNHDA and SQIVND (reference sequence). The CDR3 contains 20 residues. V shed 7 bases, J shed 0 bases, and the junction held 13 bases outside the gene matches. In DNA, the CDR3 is TGTGCCAGTACTAAACCCCGGGGGACTAGCGGGAGAGCGAACACCGGGGAGCTGTTTTTT. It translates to CASTKPRGTSGRANTGELFF.

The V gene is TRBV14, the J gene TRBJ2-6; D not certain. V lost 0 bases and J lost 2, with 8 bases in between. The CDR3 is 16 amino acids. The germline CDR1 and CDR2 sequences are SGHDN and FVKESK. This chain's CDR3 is CASSQDTGAGANVLTF. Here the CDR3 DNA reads TGTGCCAGCAGCCAAGATACCGGTGCTGGGGCCAACGTCCTGACTTTC.

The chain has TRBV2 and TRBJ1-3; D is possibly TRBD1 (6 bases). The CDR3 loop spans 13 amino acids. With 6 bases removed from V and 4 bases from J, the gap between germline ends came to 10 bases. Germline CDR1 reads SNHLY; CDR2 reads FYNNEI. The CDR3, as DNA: TGTGCCAGCAGCCGGGACATCGGAAACACCATATATTTT. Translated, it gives CASSRDIGNTIYF. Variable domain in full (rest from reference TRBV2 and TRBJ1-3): EPEVTQTPSHQVTQMGQEVILRCVPISNHLYFYWYRQILGQKVEFLVSFYNNEISEKSEIFDDQFSVERPDGSNFTLKIRSTKLEDSAMYFCASSRDIGNTIYFGEGSWLTVV.

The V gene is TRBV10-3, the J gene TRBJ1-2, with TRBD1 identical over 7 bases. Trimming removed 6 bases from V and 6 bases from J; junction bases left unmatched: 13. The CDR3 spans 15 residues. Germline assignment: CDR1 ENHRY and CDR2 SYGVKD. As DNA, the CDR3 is TGTGCCATCAGCGGAAATCAGGGGGAAGGGGATGGCTACACCTTC. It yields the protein CAISGNQGEGDGYTF.

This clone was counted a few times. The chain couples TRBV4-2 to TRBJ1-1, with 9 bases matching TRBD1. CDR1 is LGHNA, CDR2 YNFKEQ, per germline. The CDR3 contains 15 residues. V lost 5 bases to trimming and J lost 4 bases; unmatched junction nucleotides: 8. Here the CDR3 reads CASSSWDRESTEAFF. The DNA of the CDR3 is TGTGCCAGCAGCAGTTGGGACAGGGAGTCCACTGAAGCTTTCTTT.

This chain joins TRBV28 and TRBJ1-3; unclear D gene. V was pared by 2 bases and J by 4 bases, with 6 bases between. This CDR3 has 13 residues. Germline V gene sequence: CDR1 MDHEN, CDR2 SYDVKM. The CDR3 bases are TGTGCCAGCAGTTTAAGTCGGGGAAACACCATATATTTT. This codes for CASSLSRGNTIYF.

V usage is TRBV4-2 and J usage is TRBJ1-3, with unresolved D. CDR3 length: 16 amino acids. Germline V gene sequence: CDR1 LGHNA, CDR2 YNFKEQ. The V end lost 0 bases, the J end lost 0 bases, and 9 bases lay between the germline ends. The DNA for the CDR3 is TGTGCCAGCAGCCAAGATCCGGAGGACTCTGGAAACACCATATATTTT. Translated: CASSQDPEDSGNTIYF.

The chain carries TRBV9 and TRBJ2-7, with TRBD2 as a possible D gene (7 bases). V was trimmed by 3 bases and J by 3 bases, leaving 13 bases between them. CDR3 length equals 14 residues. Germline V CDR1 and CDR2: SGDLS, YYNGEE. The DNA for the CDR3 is TGTGCCAGCAGCGAGGGGGACTATGACTACGAGCAGTACTTC. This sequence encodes CASSEGDYDYEQYF.

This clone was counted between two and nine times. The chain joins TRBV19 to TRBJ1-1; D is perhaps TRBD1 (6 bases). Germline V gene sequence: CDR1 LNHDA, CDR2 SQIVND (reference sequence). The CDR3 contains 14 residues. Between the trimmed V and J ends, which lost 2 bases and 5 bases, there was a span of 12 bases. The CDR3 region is CASSILQGTTEAFF. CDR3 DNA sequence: TGTGCCAGTAGTATACTACAGGGTACTACTGAAGCTTTCTTT.

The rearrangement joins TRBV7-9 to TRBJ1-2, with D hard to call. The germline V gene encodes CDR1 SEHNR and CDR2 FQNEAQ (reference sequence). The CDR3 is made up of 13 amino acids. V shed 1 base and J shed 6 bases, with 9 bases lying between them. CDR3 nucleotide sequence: TGTGCCAGCAGCTTAGGTGGAGGGCATGGCTACACCTTC. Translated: CASSLGGGHGYTF.

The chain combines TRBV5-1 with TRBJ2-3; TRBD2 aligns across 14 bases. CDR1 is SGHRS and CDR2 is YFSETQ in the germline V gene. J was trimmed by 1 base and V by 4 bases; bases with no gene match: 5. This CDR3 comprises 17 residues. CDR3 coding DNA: TGCGCCAGCAGCGGGGGACTAGCGGGAGTAGGCACAGATACGCAGTATTTT. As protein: CASSGGLAGVGTDTQYF.

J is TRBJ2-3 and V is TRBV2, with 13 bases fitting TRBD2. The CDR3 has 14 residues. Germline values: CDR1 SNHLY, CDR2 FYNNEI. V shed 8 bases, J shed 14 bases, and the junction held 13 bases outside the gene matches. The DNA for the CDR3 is TGTGCCAGCCGAGGGGGGACTAGCGGGATCTTTCTGTATTTT. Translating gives CASRGGTSGIFLYF.

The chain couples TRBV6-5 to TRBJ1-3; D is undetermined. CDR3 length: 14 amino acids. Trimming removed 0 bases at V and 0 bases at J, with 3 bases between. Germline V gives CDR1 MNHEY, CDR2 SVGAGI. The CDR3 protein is CASSYSSSGNTIYF. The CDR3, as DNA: TGTGCCAGCAGTTACTCGAGCTCTGGAAACACCATATATTTT.

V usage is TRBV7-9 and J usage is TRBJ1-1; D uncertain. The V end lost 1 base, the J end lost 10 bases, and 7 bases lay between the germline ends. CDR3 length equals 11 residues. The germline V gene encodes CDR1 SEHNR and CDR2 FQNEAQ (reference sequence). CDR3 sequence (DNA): TGTGCCAGCAGCTTAGTTTCGGGAGCTTTCTTT. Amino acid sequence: CASSLVSGAFF. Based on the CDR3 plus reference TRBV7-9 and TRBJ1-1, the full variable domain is DTGVSQNPRHKITKRGQNVTFRCDPISEHNRLYWYRQTLGQGPEFLTYFQNEAQLEKSRLLSDRFSAERPKGSFSTLEIQRTEQGDSAMYLCASSLVSGAFFGQGTRLTVV.

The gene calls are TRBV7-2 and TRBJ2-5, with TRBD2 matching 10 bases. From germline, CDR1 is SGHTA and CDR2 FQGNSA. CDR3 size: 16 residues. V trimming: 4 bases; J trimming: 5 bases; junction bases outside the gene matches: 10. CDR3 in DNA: TGTGCCAGCAGCTCCATAGCGGGGGGAGAGGCGGAGACCCAGTACTTC. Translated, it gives CASSSIAGGEAETQYF. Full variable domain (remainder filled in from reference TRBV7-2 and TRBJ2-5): GAGVSQSPSNKVTEKGKDVELRCDPISGHTALYWYRQSLGQGLEFLIYFQGNSAPDKSGLPSDRFSAERTGGSVSTLTIQRTQQEDSAVYLCASSSIAGGEAETQYFGPGTRLLVL.

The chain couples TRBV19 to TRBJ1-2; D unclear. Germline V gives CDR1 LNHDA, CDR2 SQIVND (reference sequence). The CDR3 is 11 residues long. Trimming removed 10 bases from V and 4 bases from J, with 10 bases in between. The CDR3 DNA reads TGTGCCACCTTGTCCTTCTATGGCTACACCTTC. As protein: CATLSFYGYTF.

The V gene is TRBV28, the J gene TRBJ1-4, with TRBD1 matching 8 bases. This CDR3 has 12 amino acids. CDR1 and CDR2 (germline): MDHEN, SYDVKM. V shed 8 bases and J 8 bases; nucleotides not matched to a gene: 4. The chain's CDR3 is CASGQGGEKLFF. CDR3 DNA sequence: TGTGCCAGCGGACAGGGTGGGGAAAAACTGTTTTTT.

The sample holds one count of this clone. CDR3 in DNA: TGTGCCAGCAGTCTCAGGGGACTAGCGGGGGATGAGCAGTTCTTC. It is translated as CASSLRGLAGDEQFF. The chain employs TRBV6-1 and TRBJ2-1; 14 bases match TRBD2. V lost 5 bases and J lost 8; bases outside the gene matches: 5. The CDR3 has 15 residues. CDR1 MNHNS and CDR2 SASEGT come from the germline V gene.

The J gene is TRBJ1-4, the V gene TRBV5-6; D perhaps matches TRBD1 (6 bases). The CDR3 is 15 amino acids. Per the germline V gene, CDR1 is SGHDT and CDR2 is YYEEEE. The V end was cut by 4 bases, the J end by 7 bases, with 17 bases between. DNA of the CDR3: TGTGCCAGCAGCGAGGACTTGGGGGCCGGTGAAAAACTGTTTTTT. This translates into CASSEDLGAGEKLFF.